One sample yielded the 23 T cell receptor beta chains listed below, sequenced in a study of a mutant IDH1 vaccine in newly diagnosed glioma. Indicated time point: week 11, during vaccination. Every vaccination contained 300 ug of the mutant IDH1 20-mer peptide and was paired with topical imiquimod. Their antigen targets remain unknown. Clones were sequenced by immunoSEQ multiplex PCR, and TCRdb holds only the in-frame ones, with some missing. This table has 55,000 to 70,000 clones, approximately 90% appearing once. Source: PBMCs, taken from a glioma patient whose treatment included an IDH1 peptide vaccine. The origin of the receptors is a man aged 40-49 years with glioma.

V gene TRBV5-1 combines with J gene TRBJ1-2; D possibly corresponds to TRBD1 (6 bases). CDR3 length: 15 amino acids. Trimming took 4 bases from V and 2 from J, leaving 15 bases between them. Germline V gives CDR1 SGHRS, CDR2 YFSETQ. DNA for the CDR3: TGCGCCAGCAGCCTATACCGGGGGCAGAACTATGGCTACACCTTC. It codes for CASSLYRGQNYGYTF.

A word on this clone: The junction and the germline gene differ at one end; a read error may be behind it. The rearrangement joins TRBV7-7 to TRBJ2-2, with TRBD2 as a possible D gene (7 bases). The CDR3 is 16 amino acids. Germline assignment: CDR1 SSHAT and CDR2 FNYEAQ (reference sequence). The CDR3 DNA reads TGTGCTAGCAGCTTGGTAGGGGGGGCGAACACCGGGGAGCTGTTTTTT. Translating it yields CASSLVGGANTGELFF.

The gene calls are TRBV19 and TRBJ1-1, with 8 positions matching TRBD1. The CDR3 runs 15 residues. With V trimmed by 7 bases and J by 4 bases, 11 bases remained unmatched. Germline V CDR1 and CDR2: LNHDA, SQIVND (reference sequence). DNA of the CDR3: TGTGCCAGTAACCCCGTCAGGGGGCTAAGCACTGAAGCTTTCTTT. Translated: CASNPVRGLSTEAFF.

The chain is built from TRBV6-1 and TRBJ1-5, with 7 positions matching TRBD1. The CDR3 is 17 residues long. V trimming: 3 bases; J trimming: 1 base; junction bases outside the gene matches: 9. CDR1 MNHNS and CDR2 SASEGT come from the germline V gene. This chain's CDR3 is CASSERMGQRSNQPQHF. The CDR3, as DNA: TGTGCCAGCAGTGAGCGTATGGGACAGAGAAGCAATCAGCCCCAGCATTTT.

V and J are TRBV28 and TRBJ2-7, with 10 bases aligning to TRBD1. The V gene's germline CDR1 is MDHEN and CDR2 SYDVKM. The CDR3 spans 14 residues. V shed 8 bases and J 1 base; nucleotides not matched to a gene: 5. In DNA form, the CDR3 reads TGTGCCAGCTATCGGGACAGGGGTTCCTACGAGCAGTACTTC. As protein: CASYRDRGSYEQYF.

The chain uses TRBV28 and TRBJ2-5, with 11 bases lining up with TRBD2. V shed 2 bases and J 5 bases; nucleotides not matched to a gene: 1. The CDR3 extends over 14 amino acids. Germline CDR1 is MDHEN and CDR2 is SYDVKM. The CDR3 loop is CASSLASGGETQYF. CDR3 nucleotides: TGTGCCAGCAGTTTAGCTAGCGGGGGGGAGACCCAGTACTTC.

In this sample, this clone turned up once. The chain employs TRBV5-6 and TRBJ1-1; D uncertain. Germline loops: CDR1 SGHDT, CDR2 YYEEEE. The CDR3 loop spans 14 amino acids. Trimming shortened V by 4 bases and J by 2 bases, and 12 bases separated the two germline ends. The CDR3 DNA follows: TGTGCCAGCAGCCGTGGGTCGTTAAACACTGAAGCTTTCTTT. Encoded protein: CASSRGSLNTEAFF.

This chain connects TRBV30 to TRBJ1-2; D gene uncertain. The CDR3 is 13 residues long. V was cut by 2 bases and J by 2 bases, with 9 bases left in between. Germline lookup yields CDR1 GTSNPN and CDR2 SVGIG (reference sequence). CDR3 sequence reads: CAWSSKANYGYTF. CDR3 sequence (DNA): TGTGCCTGGAGTTCGAAAGCAAACTATGGCTACACCTTC.

A few counts support this clone. CDR3 in DNA: TGTGCCAGTAGTACAGGGACAGGGATGGACATTCAGTACTTC. Amino acids: CASSTGTGMDIQYF. The chain uses TRBV19 and TRBJ2-4; 9 bases are shared with TRBD1. The CDR3 has 14 amino acids. Germline trimming cut 4 bases from V and 8 bases from J; bases unmatched to any gene: 6. Germline loops: CDR1 LNHDA, CDR2 SQIVND (reference sequence).

The chain uses TRBV1 and TRBJ2-3; the table's TRBD2 call for D was not verified on the DNA. TRBV1 is noted as a pseudogene. The CDR3 has 17 amino acids. CDR3 sequence: CTSSLGLAGVVTDTQYF. The CDR3 DNA sequence: TGCACCAGCAGCCTCGGACTAGCGGGAGTTGTGACAGATACGCAGTATTTT.

This clone was counted a single time. The V and J genes are TRBV6-1 and TRBJ1-3; D is unresolved. Germline V lookup: CDR1 MNHNS, CDR2 SASEGT. With 6 bases removed from V and 0 bases from J, the gap between germline ends came to 12 bases. This CDR3 has 15 amino acids. Here the CDR3 DNA reads TGTGCCAGCAGCGGGATCCGAAACTCTGGAAACACCATATATTTT. Translated: CASSGIRNSGNTIYF.

This sequence joins TRBV6-5 and TRBJ2-1; D uncertain. Deletions cut 3 bases from V and 5 bases from J, with 8 bases between. The CDR3 extends over 13 amino acids. Germline CDR1 MNHEY, CDR2 SVGAGI. The CDR3 coding sequence is TGTGCCAGCAGTTATGGCAGGAACAATGAGCAGTTCTTC. Amino acids: CASSYGRNNEQFF.

This chain joins TRBV18 and TRBJ2-1; maybe TRBD1 (5 bases). CDR1 and CDR2 (germline): KGHSH, LQKENI. V shed 0 bases and J shed 7 bases, with 16 bases lying between them. The CDR3 contains 16 residues. CDR3 sequence reads: CASSPPGFSRVNEQFF. CDR3 nucleotide sequence: TGTGCCAGCTCACCACCCGGGTTCTCCAGGGTGAATGAGCAGTTCTTC.

In this sample, this clone turned up once. This chain joins TRBV5-1 and TRBJ1-1; a weak D match, TRBD1 (5 bases). The CDR3 has 16 residues. The germline V gene has CDR1 SGHRS and CDR2 YFSETQ. The V end lost 4 bases, the J end lost 3 bases, and 19 bases lay between the germline ends. CDR3 in amino acids: CASSLVGQGWDTEAFF. For the CDR3, the DNA is TGCGCCAGCAGCCTAGTCGGGCAGGGATGGGACACTGAAGCTTTCTTT.

The rearrangement uses TRBV11-2 and TRBJ1-1; D is undetermined. CDR3 length equals 13 residues. V was trimmed by 2 bases and J by 8 bases, leaving 12 bases between them. Per germline, CDR1 SGHAT and CDR2 FQNNGV. The CDR3 protein is CASSLWFWVEAFF. The CDR3 nucleotides are TGTGCCAGCAGCTTATGGTTTTGGGTGGAAGCTTTCTTT.

The chain uses TRBV7-2 and TRBJ1-1; the D is unclear. Germline lookup yields CDR1 SGHTA and CDR2 FQGNSA. Trimming took 5 bases from V and 5 from J, leaving 12 bases between them. The CDR3 is 13 amino acids. CDR3 amino acids: CASSLTDRTEAFF. The CDR3 DNA sequence: TGTGCCAGCAGCCTCACAGACCGGACTGAAGCTTTCTTT.

This chain links TRBV5-5 with TRBJ1-1; possible D gene TRBD1, 5 bases. V dropped 0 bases and J dropped 4 bases, with 10 bases sitting between them. Germline values: CDR1 SGHKS, CDR2 YYEKEE (reference sequence). CDR3 length equals 14 residues. For the CDR3, the DNA is TGTGCCAGCAGCTTGGAGGGGAGGGTCACTGAAGCTTTCTTT. Its translation is CASSLEGRVTEAFF.

The CDR3 spells CASSKGNANTEAFF. CDR3 sequence (DNA): TGTGCCAGCTCCAAAGGGAACGCGAACACTGAAGCTTTCTTT. The gene calls are TRBV6-1 and TRBJ1-1; D is ambiguous. V lost 8 bases and J 1 base, leaving 14 bases between the germline ends. This CDR3 contains 14 residues. Germline V gene sequence: CDR1 MNHNS, CDR2 SASEGT.

The CDR3 DNA is TGTGCCAGTAGTAGACTAGCGGGAGGGAGCCCCGATGAGCAGTTCTTC. Its translation: CASSRLAGGSPDEQFF. The chain joins TRBV19 to TRBJ2-1; TRBD2 agrees at 14 bases. Germline assignment: CDR1 LNHDA and CDR2 SQIVND (reference sequence). The CDR3 has 16 amino acids. With V trimmed by 4 bases and J by 8 bases, 7 bases remained unmatched.

The chain uses TRBV29-1 and TRBJ1-2, with D possibly matching TRBD1 (5 bases). CDR1 is SQVTM and CDR2 is ANQGSEA in the germline V gene. Trimming left V 1 base short and J 4 bases short, with 7 bases between. This CDR3 contains 12 residues. The CDR3 region is CSVEVTAYGYTF. Here the CDR3 DNA reads TGCAGCGTTGAAGTGACAGCCTATGGCTACACCTTC.

This rearrangement joins TRBV14 to TRBJ1-2; D may be TRBD1 (5 bases). This CDR3 contains 13 residues. Trimming took 2 bases from V and 8 from J, leaving 12 bases between them. Germline CDR1 reads SGHDN; CDR2 reads FVKESK. As DNA, the CDR3 is TGTGCCAGCAGCCAACTCCAGGGATACGGCTACACCTTC. It encodes CASSQLQGYGYTF.

This chain links TRBV6-6 with TRBJ1-3, with a possible D match to TRBD1 (5 bases). This CDR3 spans 16 amino acids. Germline CDR1 reads MNHNY; CDR2 reads SVGAGI (reference sequence). The V gene lost 2 bases and the J gene lost 2 bases, with 13 bases spanning the gap. The CDR3 sequence: CASSYPPGGAGNTIYF. The CDR3 DNA is TGTGCCAGCAGTTACCCGCCGGGGGGGGCTGGAAACACCATATATTTT.

The chain is built from TRBV19 and TRBJ2-4, with 7 bases fitting TRBD1. CDR3 length: 18 amino acids. V was clipped by 7 bases and J by 0 bases; unmatched bases: 15. Germline V CDR1 and CDR2: LNHDA, SQIVND (reference sequence). The CDR3 nucleotides read TGTGCCAGTACCCGGGACAGTGGGCCTTATCTAGCCAAAAACATTCAGTACTTC. Encoded protein: CASTRDSGPYLAKNIQYF.